This T cell receptor (beta chain) was sequenced for a study of cytomegalovirus exposure and HLA in healthy donors. The sample holds one count of this clone. Per germline, CDR1 SGHAT and CDR2 FQDESV (reference sequence). The CDR3 is made up of 19 amino acids. V shed 6 bases, J shed 0 bases, and the junction held 16 bases outside the gene matches. 13 Jbeta primers and 60 Vbeta primers were used for the PCR. Sequencing used immunoSEQ multiplex PCR; TCRdb keeps in-frame clones, though not all of them. Among tens of thousands of clones listed, 90% were seen once. The sequencing input was PBMCs. V and J are TRBV11-1 and TRBJ2-1; 8 bases match TRBD2. The sequence was collected from a woman younger than 30 in good health and CMV-seronegative. CDR3 in DNA: TGTGCCAGCAGACCCCTCCCCTCACTAGCGGCTAGCTCCTACAATGAGCAGTTCTTC. Amino acids: CASRPLPSLAASSYNEQFF.